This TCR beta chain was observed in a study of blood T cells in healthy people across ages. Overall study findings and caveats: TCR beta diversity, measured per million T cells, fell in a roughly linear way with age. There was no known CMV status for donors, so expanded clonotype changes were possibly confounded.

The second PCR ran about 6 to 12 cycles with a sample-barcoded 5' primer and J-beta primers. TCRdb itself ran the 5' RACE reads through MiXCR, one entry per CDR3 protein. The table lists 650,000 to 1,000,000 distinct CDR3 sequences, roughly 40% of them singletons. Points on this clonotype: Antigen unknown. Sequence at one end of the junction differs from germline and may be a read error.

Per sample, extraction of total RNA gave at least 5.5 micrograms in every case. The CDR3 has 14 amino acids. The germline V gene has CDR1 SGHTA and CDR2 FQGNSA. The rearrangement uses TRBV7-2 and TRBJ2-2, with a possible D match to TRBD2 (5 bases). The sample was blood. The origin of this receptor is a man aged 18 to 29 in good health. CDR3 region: CAGSGRVVTGELFF. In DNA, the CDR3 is TGTGCCGGCAGCGGCCGGGTGGTCACCGGGGAGCTGTTTTTT.